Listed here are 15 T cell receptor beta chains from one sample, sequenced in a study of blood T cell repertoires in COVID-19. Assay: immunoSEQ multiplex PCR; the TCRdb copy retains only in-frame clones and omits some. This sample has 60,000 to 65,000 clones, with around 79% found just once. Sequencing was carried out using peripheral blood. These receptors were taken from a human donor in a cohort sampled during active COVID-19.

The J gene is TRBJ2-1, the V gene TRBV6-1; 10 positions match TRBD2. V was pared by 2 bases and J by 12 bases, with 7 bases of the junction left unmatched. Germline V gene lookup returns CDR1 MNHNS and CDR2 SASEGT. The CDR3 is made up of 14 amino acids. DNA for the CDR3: TGTGCCAGCAGTGAAAGGGGACTAGCGCGGAGGCAGTTCTTC. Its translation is CASSERGLARRQFF.

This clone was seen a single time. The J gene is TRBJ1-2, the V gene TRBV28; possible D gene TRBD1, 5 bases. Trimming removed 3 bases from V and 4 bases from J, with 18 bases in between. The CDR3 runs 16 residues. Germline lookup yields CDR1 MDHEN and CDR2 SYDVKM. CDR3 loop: CASSLNDARALYGYTF. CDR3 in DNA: TGTGCCAGCAGTTTGAACGACGCCAGGGCACTCTATGGCTACACCTTC.

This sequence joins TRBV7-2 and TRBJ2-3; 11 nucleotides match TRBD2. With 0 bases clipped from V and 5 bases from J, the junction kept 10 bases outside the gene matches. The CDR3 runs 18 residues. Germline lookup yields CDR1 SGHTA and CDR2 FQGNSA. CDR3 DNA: TGTGCCAGCAGCTTAGCGGGAATAGCGGGAGGGGGGAGAGATACGCAGTATTTT. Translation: CASSLAGIAGGGRDTQYF. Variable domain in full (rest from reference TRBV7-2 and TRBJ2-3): GAGVSQSPSNKVTEKGKDVELRCDPISGHTALYWYRQSLGQGLEFLIYFQGNSAPDKSGLPSDRFSAERTGGSVSTLTIQRTQQEDSAVYLCASSLAGIAGGGRDTQYFGPGTRLTVL.

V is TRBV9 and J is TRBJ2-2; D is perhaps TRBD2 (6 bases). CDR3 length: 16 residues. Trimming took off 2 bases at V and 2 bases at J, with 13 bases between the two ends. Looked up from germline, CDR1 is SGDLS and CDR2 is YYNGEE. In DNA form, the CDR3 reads TGTGCCAGCAGCGTTCATCTAGCGCCTAACACCGGGGAGCTGTTTTTT. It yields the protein CASSVHLAPNTGELFF.

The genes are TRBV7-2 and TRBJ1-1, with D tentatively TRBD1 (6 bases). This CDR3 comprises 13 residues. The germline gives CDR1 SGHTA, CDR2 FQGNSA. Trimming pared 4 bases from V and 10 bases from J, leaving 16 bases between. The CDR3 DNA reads TGTGCCAGCAGCTCAACGGGGGGGCTGGGAGCTTTCTTT. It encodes CASSSTGGLGAFF.

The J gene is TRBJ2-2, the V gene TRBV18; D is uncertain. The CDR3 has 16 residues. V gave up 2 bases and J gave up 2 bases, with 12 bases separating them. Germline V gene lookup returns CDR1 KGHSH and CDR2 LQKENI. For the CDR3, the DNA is TGTGCCAGCTCACCATCGCGAATTTTAAACACCGGGGAGCTGTTTTTT. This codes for CASSPSRILNTGELFF.

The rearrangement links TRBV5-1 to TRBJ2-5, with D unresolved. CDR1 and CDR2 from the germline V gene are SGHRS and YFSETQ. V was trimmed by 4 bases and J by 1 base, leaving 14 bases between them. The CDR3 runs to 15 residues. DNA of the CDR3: TGCGCCAGCAGCCACGAAAACAGAATCCAAGAGACCCAGTACTTC. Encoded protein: CASSHENRIQETQYF.

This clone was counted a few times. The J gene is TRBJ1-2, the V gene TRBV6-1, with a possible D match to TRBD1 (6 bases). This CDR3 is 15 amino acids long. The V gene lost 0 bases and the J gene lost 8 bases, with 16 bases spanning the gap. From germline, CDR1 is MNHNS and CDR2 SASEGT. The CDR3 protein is CASSEALSQGPGYTF. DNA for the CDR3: TGTGCCAGCAGTGAAGCCTTAAGTCAGGGGCCCGGCTACACCTTC.

The CDR3 nucleotides are TGTGCCAGCAGCCTCACCCCAGGCTACGAGCAGTACTTC. Its protein product is CASSLTPGYEQYF. The chain couples TRBV5-6 to TRBJ2-7; no clear D gene. Germline CDR1 is SGHDT and CDR2 is YYEEEE. V lost 4 bases and J lost 3, with 11 bases in between. The length of the CDR3 is 13 residues.

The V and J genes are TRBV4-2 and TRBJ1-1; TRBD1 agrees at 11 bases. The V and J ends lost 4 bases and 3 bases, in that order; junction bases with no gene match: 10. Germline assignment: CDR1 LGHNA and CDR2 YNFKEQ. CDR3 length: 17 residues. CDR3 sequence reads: CASSLGQGAAADTEAFF. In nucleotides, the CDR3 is TGTGCCAGCAGCCTCGGACAGGGGGCAGCGGCGGACACTGAAGCTTTCTTT.

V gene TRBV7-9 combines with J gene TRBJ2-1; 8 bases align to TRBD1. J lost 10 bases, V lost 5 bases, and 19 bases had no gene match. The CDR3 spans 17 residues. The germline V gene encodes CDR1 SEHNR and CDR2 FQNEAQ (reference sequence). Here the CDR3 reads CASSTRSGTGEGWEQFF. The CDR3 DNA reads TGTGCCAGCAGCACCCGCTCCGGGACAGGCGAGGGATGGGAGCAGTTCTTC. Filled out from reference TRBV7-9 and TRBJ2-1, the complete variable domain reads DTGVSQNPRHKITKRGQNVTFRCDPISEHNRLYWYRQTLGQGPEFLTYFQNEAQLEKSRLLSDRFSAERPKGSFSTLEIQRTEQGDSAMYLCASSTRSGTGEGWEQFFGPGTRLTVL.

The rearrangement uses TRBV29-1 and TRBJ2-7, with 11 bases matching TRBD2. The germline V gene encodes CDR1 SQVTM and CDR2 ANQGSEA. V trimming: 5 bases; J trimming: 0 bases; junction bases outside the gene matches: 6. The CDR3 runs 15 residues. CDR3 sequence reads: CSVLPGLAVSYEQYF. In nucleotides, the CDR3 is TGCAGCGTTTTACCGGGACTAGCGGTCTCCTACGAGCAGTACTTC.

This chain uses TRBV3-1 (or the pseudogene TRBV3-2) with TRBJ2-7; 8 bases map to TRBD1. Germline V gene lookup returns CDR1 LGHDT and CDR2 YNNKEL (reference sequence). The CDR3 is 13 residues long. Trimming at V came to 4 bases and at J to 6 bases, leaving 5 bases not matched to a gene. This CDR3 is CASSPLGTGEQYF. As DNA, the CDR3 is TGTGCCAGCAGCCCCTTGGGGACAGGCGAGCAGTACTTC.

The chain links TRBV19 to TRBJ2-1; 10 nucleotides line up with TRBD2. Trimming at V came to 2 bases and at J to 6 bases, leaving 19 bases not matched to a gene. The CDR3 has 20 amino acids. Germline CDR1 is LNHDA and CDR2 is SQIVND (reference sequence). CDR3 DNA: TGTGCCAGTAGTATATATGGAATGGAAGGGGCAGCGGGAGGGATCAATGAGCAGTTCTTC. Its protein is CASSIYGMEGAAGGINEQFF.

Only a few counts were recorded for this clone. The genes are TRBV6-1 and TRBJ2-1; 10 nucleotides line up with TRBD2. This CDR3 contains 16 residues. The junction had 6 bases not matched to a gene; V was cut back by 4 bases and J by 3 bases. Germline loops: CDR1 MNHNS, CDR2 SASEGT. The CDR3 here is CASSATLAGNYNEQFF. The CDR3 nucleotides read TGTGCCAGCAGTGCCACACTAGCGGGAAACTACAATGAGCAGTTCTTC.